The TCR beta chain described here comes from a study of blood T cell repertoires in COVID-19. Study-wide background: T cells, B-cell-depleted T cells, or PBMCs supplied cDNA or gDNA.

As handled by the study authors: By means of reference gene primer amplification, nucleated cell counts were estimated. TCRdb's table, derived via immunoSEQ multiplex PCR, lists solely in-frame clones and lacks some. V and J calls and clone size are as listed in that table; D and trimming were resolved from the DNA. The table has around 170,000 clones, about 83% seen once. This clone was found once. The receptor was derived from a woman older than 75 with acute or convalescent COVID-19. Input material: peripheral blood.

The CDR3 loop reads CASSWTSLGEQYF. Here the CDR3 DNA reads TGCGCCAGCAGCTGGACTAGTCTGGGCGAGCAGTACTTC. This chain uses TRBV5-1 with TRBJ2-7; 7 bases agree with TRBD2. J gave up 6 bases and V 3 bases, and 6 bases lay outside the gene matches. The V gene's germline CDR1 is SGHRS and CDR2 YFSETQ. The CDR3 length is 13 residues.